A single sample is the source of the 30 T cell receptor beta chains below, sequenced in a study of blood T cell repertoires in COVID-19. The protocol was immunoSEQ multiplex PCR, while the TCRdb copy is restricted to in-frame clones and leaves out a portion. The table records about 76,000 clones, about 85% of them present only once. The material sequenced was peripheral blood. These receptors were collected from a man aged 55 to 70 with COVID-19, enrolled during active disease.

The chain recombines TRBV6-1 with TRBJ1-1, with TRBD1 as a possible D gene (5 bases). The CDR3 runs to 18 residues. Deletions cut 4 bases from V and 1 base from J, with 22 bases between. The germline V gene encodes CDR1 MNHNS and CDR2 SASEGT. CDR3 in amino acids: CASSASPGLAFRNTEAFF. Here the CDR3 DNA reads TGTGCCAGCAGTGCCTCCCCAGGGTTGGCTTTTAGGAACACTGAAGCTTTCTTT.

The chain couples TRBV6-6 to TRBJ2-7; a possible D gene is TRBD2 (5 bases). Trimming stripped 0 bases from V and 0 bases from J, with 6 bases between. Germline loops: CDR1 MNHNY, CDR2 SVGAGI (reference sequence). This CDR3 is 14 amino acids long. CDR3 protein: CASSYSLGSYEQYF. The CDR3 coding sequence is TGTGCCAGCAGTTACTCACTAGGCTCCTACGAGCAGTACTTC.

In this sample, this clone turned up once. The chain has TRBV18 and TRBJ2-3, with D possibly being TRBD1 (5 bases). The germline gives CDR1 KGHSH, CDR2 LQKENI. The CDR3 is made up of 14 amino acids. V was trimmed by 3 bases and J by 3 bases, leaving 10 bases between them. The CDR3 reads CASSPSTATDTQYF. The CDR3 coding sequence is TGTGCCAGCTCACCGTCGACAGCTACAGATACGCAGTATTTT. Drawing the rest from reference TRBV18 and TRBJ2-3, the complete variable domain is NAGVMQNPRHLVRRRGQEARLRCSPMKGHSHVYWYRQLPEEGLKFMVYLQKENIIDESGMPKERFSAEFPKEGPSILRIQQVVRGDSAAYFCASSPSTATDTQYFGPGTRLTVL.

The chain couples TRBV12-3 or TRBV12-4 to TRBJ2-3; D is undetermined. V was trimmed by 7 bases and J by 4 bases, leaving 9 bases between them. The CDR3 totals 12 residues. CDR3 residues: CASTGSADTQYF. In nucleotides, the CDR3 is TGTGCCAGCACGGGTTCGGCAGATACGCAGTATTTT.

This chain joins TRBV12-3 or TRBV12-4 and TRBJ1-5, with a tentative D call TRBD1 (6 bases). This CDR3 contains 13 residues. V gave up 6 bases and J gave up 6 bases, with 12 bases separating them. The CDR3 here is CASSINRVQPQHF. Written as DNA, the CDR3 is TGTGCCAGCAGCATCAACAGGGTTCAGCCCCAGCATTTT.

The genes are TRBV10-3 and TRBJ2-5; possibly TRBD2 for D (6 bases). The germline V and J ends were trimmed by 10 bases and 2 bases, with 14 bases remaining between them. This CDR3 has 13 residues. Germline V gene sequence: CDR1 ENHRY, CDR2 SYGVKD. The CDR3 nucleotides are TGTGCCACCGCCCTGGGGGGTCAAGAGACCCAGTACTTC. It encodes CATALGGQETQYF.

The chain joins TRBV7-9 to TRBJ1-2, with 8 bases fitting TRBD1. Germline CDR1 reads SEHNR; CDR2 reads FQNEAQ (reference sequence). CDR3 length equals 13 residues. Trimming cost V 3 bases and J 7 bases; bases outside gene matches: 4. CDR3: CASSFDRGAGYTF. CDR3 DNA sequence: TGTGCCAGCAGCTTTGACAGGGGAGCTGGCTACACCTTC.

This chain uses TRBV5-5 with TRBJ1-5; the match to TRBD1 covers 10 bases. CDR1 and CDR2 from the germline V gene are SGHKS and YYEKEE (reference sequence). V dropped 4 bases and J dropped 4; count of bases not matched to a gene: 8. CDR3 length equals 16 residues. This chain's CDR3 is CASSGIPGQGNQPQHF. CDR3 sequence (DNA): TGTGCCAGCAGCGGAATACCGGGACAGGGGAATCAGCCCCAGCATTTT. Full variable domain (remainder filled in from reference TRBV5-5 and TRBJ1-5): DAGVTQSPTHLIKTRGQQVTLRCSPISGHKSVSWYQQVLGQGPQFIFQYYEKEERGRGNFPDRFSARQFPNYSSELNVNALLLGDSALYLCASSGIPGQGNQPQHFGDGTRLSIL.

The chain recombines TRBV5-1 with TRBJ1-1; TRBD1 matches at 9 bases. This CDR3 contains 13 residues. Germline V CDR1 and CDR2: SGHRS, YFSETQ. Trimming removed 4 bases from V and 4 bases from J; junction bases left unmatched: 2. Written as DNA, the CDR3 is TGCGCCAGCAGCCAACAGGGGGCCACTGAAGCTTTCTTT. The encoded protein is CASSQQGATEAFF.

The chain uses TRBV6-5 and TRBJ1-1; a weak D match, TRBD1 (6 bases). The germline V gene has CDR1 MNHEY and CDR2 SVGAGI. The germline V and J ends were trimmed by 2 bases and 11 bases, with 18 bases remaining between them. This CDR3 spans 14 amino acids. CDR3: CASSYGGRGTLAFF. The CDR3 region has the DNA TGTGCCAGCAGTTACGGCGGCAGGGGTACTTTGGCTTTCTTT.

This chain uses TRBV3-1 (or the pseudogene TRBV3-2) with TRBJ2-5, with TRBD2 identical over 9 bases. The CDR3 totals 14 residues. V lost 3 bases, J lost 2 bases, and 1 base stayed unmatched. CDR1 and CDR2 from the germline V gene are LGHDT and YNNKEL (reference sequence). This CDR3 is CASSQRGGQETQYF. The CDR3 coding sequence is TGTGCCAGCAGCCAGCGGGGGGGTCAAGAGACCCAGTACTTC.

The chain couples TRBV28 to TRBJ1-4; TRBD1 is a possible D gene (5 bases). Germline V gene sequence: CDR1 MDHEN, CDR2 SYDVKM. CDR3 size: 14 residues. V was pared by 4 bases and J by 5 bases, with 11 bases between. This CDR3 reads CASSWGGENEKLFF. CDR3 bases: TGTGCCAGCAGTTGGGGCGGAGAAAATGAAAAACTGTTTTTT.

The chain carries TRBV30 and TRBJ1-1, with no clear D. The germline CDR1 and CDR2 sequences are GTSNPN and SVGIG (reference sequence). CDR3 length equals 14 residues. Trimming took off 3 bases at V and 0 bases at J, with 11 bases between the two ends. The CDR3 sequence is CAWRVKRLNTEAFF. CDR3 sequence (DNA): TGTGCCTGGAGAGTAAAGCGGCTGAACACTGAAGCTTTCTTT.

The V and J genes are TRBV4-1 and TRBJ1-5, with 7 positions matching TRBD1. This CDR3 is built from 18 residues. Germline assignment: CDR1 MGHRA and CDR2 YSYEKL. V gave up 1 base and J gave up 0 bases; unmatched junction bases: 9. The CDR3 spells CASSQGGQGVGSNQPQHF. CDR3 sequence (DNA): TGCGCCAGCAGCCAAGGTGGTCAGGGGGTTGGTAGCAATCAGCCCCAGCATTTT.

The chain uses TRBV18 and TRBJ1-2, with TRBD1 matching over 10 bases. Trimming cost V 3 bases and J 4 bases; bases outside gene matches: 5. CDR3 size: 15 residues. The germline gives CDR1 KGHSH, CDR2 LQKENI. CDR3 nucleotide sequence: TGTGCCAGCTCACCGACAGGGGGCAATAGCTATGGCTACACCTTC. It encodes CASSPTGGNSYGYTF.

This chain uses TRBV10-3 with TRBJ1-1; 8 bases align to TRBD1. J lost 4 bases, V lost 0 bases, and 4 bases had no gene match. Germline values: CDR1 ENHRY, CDR2 SYGVKD. CDR3 size: 15 residues. CDR3 bases: TGTGCCATCAGTGAGTCGGGGACAGGTGGCACTGAAGCTTTCTTT. As protein: CAISESGTGGTEAFF.

This chain uses TRBV18 with TRBJ2-1, with 8 bases that match TRBD1. The CDR3 totals 17 residues. V gave up 5 bases and J gave up 12 bases; unmatched junction bases: 21. Germline CDR1 KGHSH, CDR2 LQKENI. CDR3 in amino acids: CASSSMDREPRTVGQFF. As DNA, the CDR3 is TGTGCCAGCTCATCTATGGACAGGGAGCCCCGGACAGTGGGGCAGTTCTTC.

This sequence joins TRBV7-2 and TRBJ1-2, with D possibly being TRBD1 (6 bases). Germline V gives CDR1 SGHTA, CDR2 FQGNSA. V was shortened by 3 bases and J by 5 bases, with 19 bases between the two germline ends. This CDR3 is 16 amino acids long. CDR3 DNA sequence: TGTGCCAGCAGCTTGACTGGGACACTTACCCGGTATGGCTACACCTTC. It yields the protein CASSLTGTLTRYGYTF.

DNA of the CDR3: TGTGCCAGTAGTACCGATCTGGACAGGGGGCATTCTATCGGCAATCAGCCCCAGCATTTT. This encodes CASSTDLDRGHSIGNQPQHF. V gene TRBV19 combines with J gene TRBJ1-5; 11 bases match TRBD1. The length of the CDR3 is 20 residues. Losses at the gene ends were 4 bases for V and 2 bases for J; bases not matched to a gene: 16. Germline CDR1 and CDR2: LNHDA and SQIVND (reference sequence).

This clone was counted a single time. V is TRBV6-6 and J is TRBJ1-2; the match to TRBD1 covers 11 bases. V lost 2 bases to trimming and J lost 8 bases; unmatched junction nucleotides: 4. Germline V gene data show CDR1 as MNHNY and CDR2 as SVGAGI (reference sequence). This CDR3 is built from 14 residues. CDR3 residues: CASSYGQGARGYTF. CDR3 bases: TGTGCCAGCAGTTACGGACAGGGGGCTAGGGGCTACACCTTC.

This clone was recorded a few times. The chain uses TRBV28 and TRBJ1-5, with TRBD1 identical over 8 bases. V trimming: 4 bases; J trimming: 14 bases; junction bases outside the gene matches: 16. The CDR3 length is 15 residues. The germline V gene has CDR1 MDHEN and CDR2 SYDVKM. This CDR3 is CASSSTGTGLVREHF. The CDR3 coding sequence is TGTGCCAGCAGTTCAACCGGGACAGGACTCGTAAGAGAGCATTTT.

This chain links TRBV5-1 with TRBJ2-3; 12 bases fit TRBD2. The trim removed 3 bases at V and 4 bases at J, leaving 3 bases unmatched. The CDR3 has 15 amino acids. Per the germline V gene, CDR1 is SGHRS and CDR2 is YFSETQ. The CDR3 sequence is CASSSTSGSSDTQYF. CDR3 DNA: TGCGCCAGCAGCTCGACTAGCGGGAGCTCAGATACGCAGTATTTT.

The rearrangement links TRBV12-3 or TRBV12-4 to TRBJ1-5; D may be TRBD1 (6 bases). The CDR3 spans 13 residues. The ends were cut back, 5 bases at V and 6 bases at J, with 11 bases in the middle. CDR3 DNA sequence: TGTGCCAGCAGTGACTACAGGGTTCAGCCCCAGCATTTT. Its translation: CASSDYRVQPQHF.

On this clone itself: The same CDR3 is also encoded by other DNA sequences in this sample. The chain couples TRBV3-1 (or the pseudogene TRBV3-2) to TRBJ1-2; a weak D match, TRBD1 (5 bases). Trimming took off 1 base at V and 2 bases at J, with 8 bases between the two ends. The CDR3 has 14 residues. The germline V gene has CDR1 LGHDT and CDR2 YNNKEL (reference sequence). Written as DNA, the CDR3 is TGTGCCAGCAGCCAAGGGGGCCTAAACTATGGCTACACCTTC. It specifies CASSQGGLNYGYTF.

The chain couples TRBV4-1 to TRBJ2-1; TRBD2 matches 11 bases. This CDR3 is 18 amino acids long. The germline CDR1 and CDR2 sequences are MGHRA and YSYEKL. V shed 0 bases and J 10 bases; nucleotides not matched to a gene: 14. The DNA of the CDR3 is TGCGCCAGCAGCCAAGAGATGGGGGCTAGCGGGAGGCTTGGGGAGCAGTTCTTC. It codes for CASSQEMGASGRLGEQFF.

V and J are TRBV11-3 and TRBJ2-4, with D perhaps TRBD1 (5 bases). CDR1 is SGHNT and CDR2 is YENEEA in the germline V gene. The V gene lost 0 bases and the J gene lost 9 bases, with 6 bases spanning the gap. The length of the CDR3 is 12 residues. CDR3 amino acids: CASSLDQGIQYF. The CDR3 nucleotides read TGTGCCAGCAGCTTAGATCAGGGCATTCAGTACTTC.

V is TRBV9 and J is TRBJ1-2; D is perhaps TRBD1 (5 bases). Germline V gene data show CDR1 as SGDLS and CDR2 as YYNGEE. The CDR3 covers 14 residues. V was clipped by 4 bases and J by 2 bases, with 12 bases between them. The CDR3 coding sequence is TGTGCCAGCAGCCCCTTAGGGGCGAACTATGGCTACACCTTC. Protein: CASSPLGANYGYTF. The variable domain in full, completed from reference TRBV9 and TRBJ1-2, reads DSGVTQTPKHLITATGQRVTLRCSPRSGDLSVYWYQQSLDQGLQFLIQYYNGEERAKGNILERFSAQQFPDLHSELNLSSLELGDSALYFCASSPLGANYGYTFGSGTRLTVV.

This chain connects TRBV3-1 (or the pseudogene TRBV3-2) to TRBJ2-7, with 12 bases identical to TRBD2. The CDR3 length is 15 residues. Germline V CDR1 and CDR2: LGHDT, YNNKEL (reference sequence). V lost 4 bases to trimming and J lost 3 bases; unmatched junction nucleotides: 4. CDR3 loop: CASSPGLAGIYEQYF. CDR3 nucleotide sequence: TGTGCCAGCAGCCCTGGACTAGCGGGGATCTACGAGCAGTACTTC.

The V and J genes are TRBV3-1 (or the pseudogene TRBV3-2) and TRBJ1-5; D remains ambiguous. There are 15 residues in the CDR3. Germline lookup yields CDR1 LGHDT and CDR2 YNNKEL (reference sequence). Trimming shortened V by 1 base and J by 4 bases, and 11 bases separated the two germline ends. The CDR3 DNA sequence: TGTGCCAGCAGCCAAGGGGGAGGGCGGAATCAGCCCCAGCATTTT. Its protein product is CASSQGGGRNQPQHF.

This clone appeared a few times. The V gene is TRBV30, the J gene TRBJ1-1; 7 positions match TRBD1. The junction had 5 bases not matched to a gene; V was cut back by 5 bases and J by 5 bases. This CDR3 spans 12 amino acids. Germline V gene data show CDR1 as GTSNPN and CDR2 as SVGIG (reference sequence). The CDR3, as DNA: TGTGCCTGGGAAGGACAGGAGACTGAAGCTTTCTTT. Translated, it gives CAWEGQETEAFF.